This T cell receptor beta chain was observed in a study of shared clonotypes between healthy human individuals. General study findings and limits: Clonotype sharing levels among donors were expected to vary with sequencing depth. Unshared clonotypes carried lower generation probabilities than those common to all four donors. It was observed that 4% to 6% of naive CD4 clonotypes were shared across several donors.

The CDR3 totals 16 residues. Germline V gene sequence: CDR1 SGHVS, CDR2 FQNEAQ. V was clipped by 5 bases and J by 2 bases; unmatched bases: 2. Naive CD8 populations comprised CD45RO-negative cells positively selected for CCR7, excluding terminally differentiated effector memory CD45RA+ cells. Note on this clone: Antigen: not known. Other DNA sequences from this sample encode an identical CDR3 as well.

Per the original data handling: ImmunoSEQ output held junction-only sequences without quality scores, so filtering differed. Some clones are missing from TCRdb's copy, which holds only in-frame ones; the method was immunoSEQ multiplex PCR. V and J calls and clone size are as listed in that table; D and trimming were resolved from the DNA. This table holds about 590,000 clones, around 95% found once. This receptor was obtained from a woman in her thirties in good health. Source material: naive CD8+ T cells sorted from blood. V usage is TRBV7-8 and J usage is TRBJ2-2, with 13 bases matching TRBD2. CDR3 nucleotides: TGTGCCAGCAGCCCGGGACTAGCGGGAAACACCGGGGAGCTGTTTTTT. Translating it yields CASSPGLAGNTGELFF.